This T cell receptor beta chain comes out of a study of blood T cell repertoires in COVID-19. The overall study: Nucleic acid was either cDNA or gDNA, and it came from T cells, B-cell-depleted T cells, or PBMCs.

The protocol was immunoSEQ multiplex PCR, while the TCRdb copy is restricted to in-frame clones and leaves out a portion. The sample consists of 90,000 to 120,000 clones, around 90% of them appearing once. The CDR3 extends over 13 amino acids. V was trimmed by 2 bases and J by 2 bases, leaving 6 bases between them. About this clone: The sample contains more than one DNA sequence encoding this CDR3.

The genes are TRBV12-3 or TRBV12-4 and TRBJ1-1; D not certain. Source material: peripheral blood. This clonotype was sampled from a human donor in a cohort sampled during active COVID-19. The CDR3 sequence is CASSLTENTEAFF. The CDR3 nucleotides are TGTGCCAGCAGTTTAACAGAAAACACTGAAGCTTTCTTT.